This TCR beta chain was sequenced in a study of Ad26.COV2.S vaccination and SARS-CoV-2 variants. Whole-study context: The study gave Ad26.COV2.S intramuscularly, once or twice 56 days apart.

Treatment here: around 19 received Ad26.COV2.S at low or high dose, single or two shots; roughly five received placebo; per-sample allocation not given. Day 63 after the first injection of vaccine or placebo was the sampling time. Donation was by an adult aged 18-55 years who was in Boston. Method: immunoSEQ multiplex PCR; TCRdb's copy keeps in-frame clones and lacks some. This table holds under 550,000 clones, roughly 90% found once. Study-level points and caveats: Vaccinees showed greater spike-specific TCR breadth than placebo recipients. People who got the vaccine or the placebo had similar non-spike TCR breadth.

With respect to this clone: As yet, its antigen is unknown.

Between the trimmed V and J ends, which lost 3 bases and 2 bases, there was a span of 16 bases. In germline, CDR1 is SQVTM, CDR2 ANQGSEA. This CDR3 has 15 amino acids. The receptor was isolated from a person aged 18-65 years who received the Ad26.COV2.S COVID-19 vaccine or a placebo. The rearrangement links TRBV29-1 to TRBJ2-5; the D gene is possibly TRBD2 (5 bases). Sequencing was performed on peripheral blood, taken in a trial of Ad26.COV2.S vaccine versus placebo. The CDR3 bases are TGCAGCGTTGATTACGGGGAATTACCACAAGAGACCCAGTACTTC. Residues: CSVDYGELPQETQYF.